These 7 T cell receptor beta chains were all obtained from the same sample, sequenced in a study of T cell repertoires in cytomegalovirus infection. Their specific antigens are unknown. TCRdb independently ran MiXCR on the reads; one entry per CDR3 protein. The table records around 81,000 distinct CDR3 sequences, roughly 37% of them present only once. The input for sequencing was CD8+ T cells from cultured PBMCs, taken from culture after CMV antigen stimulation. The receptors originated from a human donor in good health (CMV status not recorded). Some clones in this sample may be carry-over from other donors' samples.

J is TRBJ2-2 and V is TRBV19; 9 bases agree with TRBD1. V shed 4 bases and J 6 bases; nucleotides not matched to a gene: 3. Germline assignment: CDR1 LNHDA and CDR2 SQIVND (reference sequence). This CDR3 region has 14 residues. This chain's CDR3 is CASSKRTGAGELFF. The DNA for the CDR3 is TGTGCCAGTAGTAAGAGGACAGGGGCCGGGGAGCTGTTTTTT. The full variable domain, in which reference TRBV19 and TRBJ2-2 provide the parts outside the CDR3, is DGGITQSPKYLFRKEGQNVTLSCEQNLNHDAMYWYRQDPGQGLRLIYYSQIVNDFQKGDIAEGYSVSREKKESFPLTVTSAQKNPTAFYLCASSKRTGAGELFFGEGSRLTVL.

This clonotype has only a few counts. V usage is TRBV12-3 or TRBV12-4 and J usage is TRBJ2-2; a weak D match, TRBD2 (6 bases). The CDR3 consists of 16 residues. V shed 6 bases and J shed 0 bases, with 14 bases lying between them. CDR3 DNA sequence: TGTGCCAGCAGCCTAGGGAGGTACACGAACACCGGGGAGCTGTTTTTT. The encoded protein is CASSLGRYTNTGELFF.

In its sample, this clonotype was seen a few times. The CDR3 loop is CASSQTGTGSDEQYF. CDR3 DNA sequence: TGCGCCAGCAGCCAGACCGGGACAGGGTCCGACGAGCAGTACTTC. The chain joins TRBV4-1 to TRBJ2-7, with TRBD1 matching 9 bases. The V gene's germline CDR1 is MGHRA and CDR2 YSYEKL. CDR3 length equals 15 residues. V was clipped by 3 bases and J by 5 bases; unmatched bases: 8.

This clonotype was seen a handful of times. The V call is TRBV11-2, the J call TRBJ2-3; D is tentatively TRBD1 or TRBD2 (5 bases each). Trimming cost V 6 bases and J 4 bases, with 23 bases left between them. Germline V gives CDR1 SGHAT, CDR2 FQNNGV. There are 17 residues in the CDR3. The CDR3 nucleotides are TGTGCCAGCAGGTTGGGGGAGATTCGTGGATTCCCAGATACGCAGTATTTT. Its protein is CASRLGEIRGFPDTQYF.

This clonotype was detected once. The genes are TRBV20-1 and TRBJ2-7; 8 bases are shared with TRBD1. This CDR3 contains 14 residues. Germline V gene sequence: CDR1 DFQATT, CDR2 SNEGSKA (reference sequence). Trimming cost V 0 bases and J 3 bases; bases outside gene matches: 4. In DNA form, the CDR3 reads TGCAGTGCTAGAGAATTGACAGGGGACTACGAGCAGTACTTC. Protein: CSARELTGDYEQYF.

This clonotype was seen a handful of times. The rearrangement joins TRBV11-3 to TRBJ2-1; 7 bases line up with TRBD1. The CDR3 runs to 13 residues. Germline V gene sequence: CDR1 SGHNT, CDR2 YENEEA. J was trimmed by 7 bases and V by 4 bases; bases with no gene match: 4. The CDR3 nucleotides are TGTGCCAGCAGCTCCTACAGGGGTAATGAGCAGTTCTTC. Residues: CASSSYRGNEQFF.

The CDR3 nucleotides are TGCAGCGTTGACAGGAACACTGAAGCTTTCTTT. The encoded protein is CSVDRNTEAFF. The chain combines TRBV29-1 with TRBJ1-1; D is ambiguous. V was cut by 3 bases and J by 1 base, with 3 bases left in between. Looked up from germline, CDR1 is SQVTM and CDR2 is ANQGSEA. The CDR3 spans 11 residues.